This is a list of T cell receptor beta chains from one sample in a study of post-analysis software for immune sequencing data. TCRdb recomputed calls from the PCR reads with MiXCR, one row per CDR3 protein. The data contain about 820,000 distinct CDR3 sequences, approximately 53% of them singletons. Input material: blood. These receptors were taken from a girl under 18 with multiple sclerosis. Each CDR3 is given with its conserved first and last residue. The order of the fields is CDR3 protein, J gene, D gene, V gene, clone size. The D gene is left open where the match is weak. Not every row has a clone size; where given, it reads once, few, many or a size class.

CDR3 protein: CSARSGDRDEQFF
J gene: TRBJ2-1
D gene: TRBD2
V gene: TRBV20-1
clone size: -

CDR3 protein: CSAPGSASTGSGANVLTF
J gene: TRBJ2-6
D gene: -
V gene: TRBV20-1
clone size: -

CDR3 protein: CSARGGDEQFF
J gene: TRBJ2-1
D gene: -
V gene: TRBV20-1
clone size: few

CDR3 protein: CASSLSPGGANVLTF
J gene: TRBJ2-6
D gene: -
V gene: TRBV5-6
clone size: -

CDR3 protein: CASSFRQGLLTANTEAFF
J gene: TRBJ1-1
D gene: TRBD1
V gene: TRBV5-1
clone size: -

CDR3 protein: CSAIFPGYTF
J gene: TRBJ1-2
D gene: -
V gene: TRBV20-1
clone size: few

CDR3 protein: CSACENSNQPQHF
J gene: TRBJ1-5
D gene: -
V gene: TRBV29-1
clone size: -

CDR3 protein: CASSGSGGAYEQFF
J gene: TRBJ2-1
D gene: TRBD2
V gene: TRBV5-1
clone size: once

CDR3 protein: CASSYPGQGYGYTF
J gene: TRBJ1-2
D gene: TRBD1
V gene: TRBV5-1
clone size: -

CDR3 protein: CASSSKAGGTQETQYF
J gene: TRBJ2-5
D gene: TRBD2
V gene: TRBV5-1
clone size: -

CDR3 protein: CASSPEGETQYF
J gene: TRBJ2-5
D gene: -
V gene: TRBV5-1
clone size: many

CDR3 protein: CASSLFGEVGNEQYF
J gene: -
D gene: -
V gene: TRBV5-5
clone size: -

CDR3 protein: CAWRDHYRGYEQYF
J gene: -
D gene: -
V gene: TRBV30
clone size: once

CDR3 protein: CASSLEGRVNTEAFF
J gene: TRBJ1-1
D gene: -
V gene: TRBV5-6
clone size: -

CDR3 protein: CSAGGQGAANYGYTF
J gene: TRBJ1-2
D gene: TRBD1
V gene: TRBV20-1
clone size: -

CDR3 protein: CASSISGGGNEQFF
J gene: TRBJ2-1
D gene: TRBD2
V gene: TRBV5-4
clone size: -

CDR3 protein: CSVDKNIPETQYF
J gene: TRBJ2-5
D gene: -
V gene: TRBV29-1
clone size: -

CDR3 protein: CASSQGGAGDNEQFF
J gene: TRBJ2-1
D gene: -
V gene: TRBV4-1
clone size: once

CDR3 protein: CSARRPGGQYNEQFF
J gene: TRBJ2-1
D gene: -
V gene: TRBV20-1
clone size: -

CDR3 protein: CASSQRTGVAREQYF
J gene: TRBJ2-4
D gene: TRBD1
V gene: TRBV18
clone size: -

CDR3 protein: CASSSGTGTTDTQYF
J gene: TRBJ2-3
D gene: TRBD1
V gene: TRBV7-9
clone size: few

CDR3 protein: CASSLAGTGITDTQYF
J gene: TRBJ2-3
D gene: TRBD1
V gene: TRBV7-9
clone size: few

CDR3 protein: CSVEGHSETSYEQYF
J gene: TRBJ2-7
D gene: -
V gene: TRBV29-1
clone size: few

CDR3 protein: CASSQLKTDRVIDTQYF
J gene: TRBJ2-3
D gene: TRBD1
V gene: TRBV4-1
clone size: -

CDR3 protein: CASSLELAGGIYRTDTQYF
J gene: TRBJ2-3
D gene: TRBD2
V gene: TRBV5-1
clone size: -

CDR3 protein: CASGFSLNYGYTF
J gene: TRBJ1-2
D gene: -
V gene: TRBV2
clone size: few

CDR3 protein: CASSTGTDFYNEQFF
J gene: TRBJ2-1
D gene: TRBD1
V gene: TRBV6-6
clone size: -

CDR3 protein: CASSVGGDRAKNIQYF
J gene: TRBJ2-4
D gene: TRBD1
V gene: TRBV9
clone size: -

CDR3 protein: CSASGLAGGLEETQYF
J gene: TRBJ2-5
D gene: TRBD2
V gene: TRBV20-1
clone size: -

CDR3 protein: CASSSLRVLGYTF
J gene: TRBJ1-2
D gene: -
V gene: TRBV12-3/TRBV12-4
clone size: -

CDR3 protein: CASSLIETVNEQFF
J gene: TRBJ2-1
D gene: -
V gene: TRBV7-9
clone size: -

CDR3 protein: CSARRRWTSFQETQYF
J gene: TRBJ2-5
D gene: -
V gene: TRBV20-1
clone size: -

CDR3 protein: CASSLEHAETQYF
J gene: -
D gene: -
V gene: TRBV5-1
clone size: -

CDR3 protein: CSATIGVAYNEQFF
J gene: TRBJ2-1
D gene: -
V gene: TRBV20-1
clone size: few

CDR3 protein: CASSLVAGADTQYF
J gene: TRBJ2-3
D gene: TRBD2
V gene: TRBV11-3
clone size: few

CDR3 protein: CASSLILTGLAGTGTDTQYF
J gene: TRBJ2-3
D gene: TRBD2
V gene: TRBV12-3/TRBV12-4
clone size: once

CDR3 protein: CSVGLDEQYF
J gene: TRBJ2-7
D gene: -
V gene: TRBV29-1
clone size: few

CDR3 protein: CASSQDGLAQETQYF
J gene: TRBJ2-5
D gene: TRBD2
V gene: TRBV4-1
clone size: few

CDR3 protein: CASTAGVYKDTQYF
J gene: TRBJ2-3
D gene: -
V gene: TRBV5-1
clone size: -

CDR3 protein: CASSQDLATSNEQFF
J gene: TRBJ2-1
D gene: -
V gene: TRBV3-1
clone size: -

CDR3 protein: CASSPGSGQGNQPQHF
J gene: TRBJ1-5
D gene: TRBD1
V gene: TRBV5-1
clone size: few

CDR3 protein: CSARARGGNEQYF
J gene: -
D gene: -
V gene: TRBV20-1
clone size: few

CDR3 protein: CSVGGLGFYNEQFF
J gene: TRBJ2-1
D gene: TRBD2
V gene: TRBV29-1
clone size: once

CDR3 protein: CASSLIGRAPDTQYF
J gene: TRBJ2-3
D gene: TRBD2
V gene: TRBV7-3
clone size: -

CDR3 protein: CAISESSFETQYF
J gene: -
D gene: -
V gene: TRBV10-3
clone size: -

CDR3 protein: CSAPVTDYNEQFF
J gene: TRBJ2-1
D gene: -
V gene: TRBV20-1
clone size: once

CDR3 protein: CASTRLGGRLDEQYF
J gene: TRBJ2-5
D gene: TRBD2
V gene: TRBV13
clone size: -

CDR3 protein: CSVTGTGRNNEQFF
J gene: TRBJ2-1
D gene: TRBD1
V gene: TRBV29-1
clone size: -

CDR3 protein: CSVPDGVGQYF
J gene: TRBJ2-3
D gene: -
V gene: TRBV29-1
clone size: few

CDR3 protein: CASRTGLTEAFF
J gene: TRBJ1-1
D gene: -
V gene: TRBV27
clone size: -